This T cell receptor (beta chain) was sequenced in a study of post-analysis software for immune sequencing data. In the study overall: The courses of disease that were included comprised relapsing-remitting, secondary progressive and progressive-relapsing multiple sclerosis. Findings of the study overall: The five TRBV segments detected at higher frequency in patients than in controls included TRBV5-6, TRBV5-1 and TRBV20-1. Same-batch preparations were strongly co-clustered by F measure. Normalized Chao1 diversity in multiple sclerosis patients fell significantly below that of controls.

This clonotype has a handful of counts. Its antigen is not identified. Libraries were made from TCR beta cDNA, and they carried unique molecular identifiers. Researchers reported approximately 500,000 cDNA molecules coming from around 1 to 10 million T cells. Each CDR3 protein gets one entry after TCRdb re-called the PCR reads with MiXCR. The sample yields roughly 580,000 distinct CDR3 sequences, 44% seen once. The CDR3 runs 13 residues. Germline V CDR1 and CDR2: MNHEY, SVGAGI. Trimming left V 2 bases short and J 6 bases short, with 8 bases between. The origin of this receptor is a girl between 5 and 17 years old with multiple sclerosis. The chain is built from TRBV6-5 and TRBJ1-5; perhaps TRBD1 as D (5 bases). Sequenced material: blood. The CDR3, as DNA: TGTGCCAGCAGTTACAGGGGAGGTCAGCCCCAGCATTTT. Residues: CASSYRGGQPQHF.